This T cell receptor (beta chain) was obtained from a study of T-cell reconstitution after alpha-beta-depleted transplantation in children. This clonotype was picked up one time. A much larger clone lies a single base off, so this may be a read error. The CDR3 carries no conserved terminal phenylalanine or tryptophan, so it likely arises from a read error. No DNA is shown, since the ends of the CDR3 on it are uncertain; the CDR3 is the one TCRdb lists. The CDR3 totals 17 residues, both ends included. Library preparation (for TCRbeta) was performed with unique molecular identifiers. TCRdb independently ran MiXCR on the PCR reads; one entry per CDR3 protein. The sample records 640,000 or so distinct CDR3 sequences, approximately 17% being singletons.

The sequence came from a human donor who donated a stem cell graft to a child with acute myeloid leukemia. Sample: PBMCs from the stem cell graft donor, taken from the stem cell graft. This rearrangement joins TRBV21-1 to TRBJ2-3; the D call TRBD1 from the table was never checked on the DNA. TRBV21-1 counts as a pseudogene. CDR3 loop: CASSIIRRQGEADTQYV.